This TCR beta chain was identified in a study of cytomegalovirus exposure and HLA in healthy donors. This CDR3 has 15 amino acids. Per the germline V gene, CDR1 is GTSNPN and CDR2 is SVGIG (reference sequence). J was trimmed by 6 bases and V by 4 bases; bases with no gene match: 10. Donors in the study were healthy people who gave bone marrow. Both 60 Vbeta primers and 13 Jbeta primers went into the PCR. The data were produced by immunoSEQ multiplex PCR, yet TCRdb's version contains in-frame clones alone and is incomplete. The sample holds 150,000 to 200,000 clones, around 74% seen once. The receptor comes from a female donor in good health and CMV-seronegative. The chain links TRBV30 to TRBJ2-3, with 10 bases lining up with TRBD2. Sequenced: PBMCs. The CDR3 sequence: CAWTVKRGGLDTQYF. The CDR3 region has the DNA TGTGCCTGGACAGTCAAGCGGGGGGGATTGGATACGCAGTATTTT.